The 22 T cell receptor beta chains presented below share a single source sample, sequenced in a study of beta chain features in type 1 diabetes. Expressed TCRB transcripts got sequenced, as all isolated RNA was reverse transcribed. Measured with immunoSEQ multiplex PCR; TCRdb has only the in-frame clones, and not every one. This table holds around 290,000 clones, 8% found once. The sequenced sample was central memory CD4+ T cells from blood. These receptors were collected from a woman between 18 and 30 years old in good health.

This clone was seen a handful of times. A much larger clone differs by one base, so this may be a read error. Other DNA sequences in this sample translate to the same CDR3. This chain links TRBV7-2 with TRBJ2-7; TRBD2 agrees at 10 bases. Germline V lookup: CDR1 SGHTA, CDR2 FQGNSA. This CDR3 is built from 13 residues. The CDR3 DNA sequence: TGCGCCAGCAGCCGGACTAGCGGCTACGAGCAGTACTTC. It yields the protein CASSRTSGYEQYF.

This clone was observed a few times. This sequence joins TRBV9 and TRBJ1-5; D ambiguous. The CDR3 loop spans 13 amino acids. The germline V gene encodes CDR1 SGDLS and CDR2 YYNGEE. The V gene lost 3 bases and the J gene lost 8 bases, with 12 bases spanning the gap. CDR3 nucleotide sequence: TGTGCCAGCAGCGCCGGCCGAGGGAAGCCCCAGCATTTT. Translation: CASSAGRGKPQHF.

The chain carries TRBV11-2 and TRBJ1-5; D gene ambiguous. Germline V lookup: CDR1 SGHAT, CDR2 FQNNGV. The germline V and J ends were trimmed by 1 base and 6 bases, with 4 bases remaining between them. The CDR3 spans 12 residues. CDR3 amino acids: CASSLGPQPQHF. DNA for the CDR3: TGTGCCAGCAGCTTAGGCCCTCAGCCCCAGCATTTT.

This clone was seen repeatedly, ten times or more. Other DNA sequences from this sample encode an identical CDR3 as well. V is TRBV7-2 and J is TRBJ2-3; D is uncertain. V lost 2 bases and J 4 bases, leaving 1 base between the germline ends. CDR3 length: 11 amino acids. Germline CDR1 and CDR2: SGHTA and FQGNSA. As DNA, the CDR3 is TGTGCCAGCAGCTTACCAGATACGCAGTATTTT. Amino acids: CASSLPDTQYF.

A few counts support this clone. The CDR3 sequence is CASSQDVYTGGDEQFF. The CDR3 DNA is TGCGCCAGCAGCCAAGATGTTTACACAGGGGGCGATGAGCAGTTCTTC. This chain uses TRBV4-3 with TRBJ2-1; 9 bases fit TRBD1. Losses at the gene ends were 0 bases for V and 8 bases for J; bases not matched to a gene: 8. This CDR3 has 16 amino acids. CDR1 and CDR2 from the germline V gene are LGHNA and YSLEER.

The chain couples TRBV5-1 to TRBJ2-3; TRBD2 aligns across 7 bases. The CDR3 is made up of 16 amino acids. Trimming cost V 0 bases and J 3 bases; bases outside gene matches: 7. Germline-derived CDR1 and CDR2 are SGHRS and YFSETQ. CDR3 sequence: CASSLAAGVGTDTQYF. The CDR3 coding sequence is TGCGCCAGCAGCTTGGCCGCGGGAGTCGGTACAGATACGCAGTATTTT.

CDR3 bases: TGTGCCAGCAGCGCCAGCGGCAAGAACTATGGCTACACCTTC. Amino acids: CASSASGKNYGYTF. J is TRBJ1-2 and V is TRBV7-2; D is unclear. The CDR3 is 14 residues long. Germline V gene lookup returns CDR1 SGHTA and CDR2 FQGNSA. V was pared by 5 bases and J by 2 bases, with 12 bases between. Full variable domain (remainder filled in from reference TRBV7-2 and TRBJ1-2): GAGVSQSPSNKVTEKGKDVELRCDPISGHTALYWYRQSLGQGLEFLIYFQGNSAPDKSGLPSDRFSAERTGGSVSTLTIQRTQQEDSAVYLCASSASGKNYGYTFGSGTRLTVV.

This clone has more than one count but fewer than ten. J is TRBJ2-1 and V is TRBV7-3; 12 bases are a match to TRBD2. CDR1 is SGHTA and CDR2 is FQGTGA in the germline V gene. The CDR3 consists of 17 residues. J lost 6 bases, V lost 5 bases, and 11 bases had no gene match. CDR3 region: CASSPRGLAGVANEQFF. The CDR3 DNA sequence: TGTGCCAGCAGCCCAAGGGGACTAGCGGGTGTAGCCAATGAGCAGTTCTTC. Filled out from reference TRBV7-3 and TRBJ2-1, the complete variable domain reads GAGVSQTPSNKVTEKGKYVELRCDPISGHTALYWYRQSLGQGPEFLIYFQGTGAADDSGLPNDRFFAVRPEGSVSTLKIQRTERGDSAVYLCASSPRGLAGVANEQFFGPGTRLTVL.

The rearrangement joins TRBV6-5 to TRBJ1-2; D not certain. The germline gives CDR1 MNHEY, CDR2 SVGAGI. The ends were cut back, 0 bases at V and 3 bases at J, with 11 bases in the middle. The CDR3 has 15 amino acids. CDR3 DNA sequence: TGTGCCAGCAGTTACTCCGTCTCGTCTGACTATGGCTACACCTTC. Encoded protein: CASSYSVSSDYGYTF.

The J gene is TRBJ1-2, the V gene TRBV19, with D possibly matching TRBD1 (5 bases). Trimming cost V 7 bases and J 8 bases, with 23 bases left between them. Germline values: CDR1 LNHDA, CDR2 SQIVND (reference sequence). This CDR3 region has 15 residues. CDR3 protein: CASTNRAGPKEGYTF. The CDR3 DNA reads TGTGCCAGTACCAACCGGGCAGGGCCAAAAGAAGGCTACACCTTC.

V is TRBV6-5 and J is TRBJ2-2; D remains ambiguous. V lost 5 bases, J lost 10 bases, and 8 bases lay in between. Germline V gene data show CDR1 as MNHEY and CDR2 as SVGAGI. This CDR3 contains 11 residues. The CDR3 region has the DNA TGTGCCAGCAGTCACCTCAAGGAGCTGTTTTTT. Its protein product is CASSHLKELFF.

The CDR3 DNA follows: TGTGCCAGCAGCTTCCAGAACAATCAGCCCCAGCATTTT. It codes for CASSFQNNQPQHF. This rearrangement joins TRBV7-2 to TRBJ1-5, with no clear D. From germline, CDR1 is SGHTA and CDR2 FQGNSA. CDR3 length: 13 residues. Trimming pared 3 bases from V and 3 bases from J, leaving 6 bases between.

Only a few counts were recorded for this clone. The chain recombines TRBV27 with TRBJ1-6; D not certain. Trimming took 7 bases from V and 6 from J, leaving 4 bases between them. CDR3 length: 11 residues. Looked up from germline, CDR1 is MNHEY and CDR2 is SMNVEV (reference sequence). The CDR3, as DNA: TGTGCCAGCAAGGGTAATTCACCCCTCCACTTT. It codes for CASKGNSPLHF.

This clone was detected only a few times. The chain has TRBV29-1 and TRBJ2-5; the D gene could be TRBD1 or TRBD2 (7 bases each). V dropped 6 bases and J dropped 5 bases, with 13 bases sitting between them. The CDR3 covers 12 residues. CDR1 is SQVTM and CDR2 is ANQGSEA in the germline V gene. Here the CDR3 reads CSVDQGGETQYF. For the CDR3, the DNA is TGCAGCGTGGATCAGGGGGGGGAGACCCAGTACTTC. Together with reference TRBV29-1 and TRBJ2-5, the CDR3 gives the full variable domain: SAVISQKPSRDICQRGTSLTIQCQVDSQVTMMFWYRQQPGQSLTLIATANQGSEATYESGFVIDKFPISRPNLTFSTLTVSNMSPEDSSIYLCSVDQGGETQYFGPGTRLLVL.

This sequence joins TRBV5-6 and TRBJ1-6, with D possibly matching TRBD1 (5 bases). CDR3 length: 16 residues. CDR1 is SGHDT and CDR2 is YYEEEE in the germline V gene. Trimming cost V 0 bases and J 0 bases, with 7 bases left between them. The CDR3 here is CASSLGGSSYNSPLHF. The CDR3, as DNA: TGTGCCAGCAGCTTGGGGGGGAGCTCCTATAATTCACCCCTCCACTTT.

The chain is built from TRBV6-5 and TRBJ1-6, with D possibly matching TRBD1 (6 bases). Germline V CDR1 and CDR2: MNHEY, SVGAGI. This CDR3 has 15 amino acids. With 0 bases removed from V and 6 bases from J, the gap between germline ends came to 9 bases. In nucleotides, the CDR3 is TGTGCCAGCAGTTACTCGGACAGTCCTAATTCACCCCTCCACTTT. It codes for CASSYSDSPNSPLHF.

Only a few counts were recorded for this clone. The CDR3 protein is CASSFTGSANEKLFF. The CDR3 DNA sequence: TGTGCCAGCAGTTTCACGGGTTCCGCAAATGAAAAACTGTTTTTT. The chain recombines TRBV28 with TRBJ1-4; D is unclear. Germline V lookup: CDR1 MDHEN, CDR2 SYDVKM. This CDR3 contains 15 residues. V lost 3 bases and J lost 5, with 13 bases in between.

The chain carries TRBV13 and TRBJ2-7; 13 nucleotides line up with TRBD2. The CDR3 is 16 residues long. The germline V gene has CDR1 PRHDT and CDR2 FYEKMQ (reference sequence). The J segment lost 0 bases and the V segment lost 5 bases, leaving 4 bases of the junction unmatched. The CDR3 DNA reads as TGTGCCAGCAGCAGACTAGCGGGAGGTTCCTCCTACGAGCAGTACTTC. Translation: CASSRLAGGSSYEQYF.

J is TRBJ1-1 and V is TRBV6-5, with D maybe TRBD1 (5 bases). The CDR3 has 14 amino acids. CDR1 and CDR2 (germline): MNHEY, SVGAGI. V was clipped by 0 bases and J by 5 bases, with 10 bases between them. The CDR3 region is CASSYSGGRTEAFF. DNA of the CDR3: TGTGCCAGCAGTTACTCCGGGGGGAGGACTGAAGCTTTCTTT.

This rearrangement joins TRBV13 to TRBJ1-6, with D maybe TRBD1 (6 bases). The CDR3 loop spans 14 amino acids. V shed 7 bases and J shed 7 bases, with 14 bases lying between them. Germline CDR1 PRHDT, CDR2 FYEKMQ (reference sequence). CDR3 nucleotides: TGTGCCAGCATGATACAGGGTGTCAATTCACCCCTCCACTTT. This translates into CASMIQGVNSPLHF.

The chain carries TRBV2 and TRBJ1-5; TRBD1 aligns across 9 bases. CDR1 SNHLY and CDR2 FYNNEI come from the germline V gene. Trimming cost V 7 bases and J 4 bases; bases outside gene matches: 5. CDR3 length: 14 residues. The CDR3 protein is CASTLGQGNQPQHF. As DNA, the CDR3 is TGTGCCAGCACCCTAGGACAGGGGAATCAGCCCCAGCATTTT.

A few counts support this clone. The chain combines TRBV7-2 with TRBJ1-6, with D unresolved. The CDR3 contains 12 residues. Trimming took 5 bases from V and 9 from J, leaving 8 bases between them. CDR1 is SGHTA and CDR2 is FQGNSA in the germline V gene. The CDR3 nucleotides read TGTGCCAGCAGCCCCTCCGTTTCACCCCTCCACTTT. Protein: CASSPSVSPLHF.